Shown below are 12 T cell receptor beta chains from a single sample sequenced in a study of shared clonotypes between healthy human individuals. The assay was immunoSEQ multiplex PCR, and TCRdb's table has in-frame clones only and misses some. This sample has 100,000 or so clones, with roughly 50% found just once. The sequenced material came from PBMCs. These receptors all come from a woman in her thirties or forties in good health. Some clones in this sample may be carry-over from other donors' samples.

The V and J genes are TRBV30 and TRBJ1-4; D unresolved. The germline gives CDR1 GTSNPN, CDR2 SVGIG (reference sequence). The germline V and J ends were trimmed by 8 bases and 4 bases, with 11 bases remaining between them. This CDR3 is built from 12 residues. CDR3 DNA sequence: TGTGCCCAGCTCGGCGGTAATGAAAAACTGTTTTTT. This gives the protein CAQLGGNEKLFF.

In its sample, this clone was seen many times. The rearrangement uses TRBV5-6 and TRBJ2-5, with D possibly TRBD1 on 5 matching bases. There are 16 residues in the CDR3. Germline V gene lookup returns CDR1 SGHDT and CDR2 YYEEEE. V lost 2 bases, J lost 5 bases, and 19 bases lay in between. CDR3 DNA sequence: TGTGCCAGCAGCTTCAGTAGGCGCAGGGCGGCGGAGACCCAGTACTTC. It encodes CASSFSRRRAAETQYF.

This clone has a count of ten or more. The chain combines TRBV9 with TRBJ1-2; maybe TRBD1 (5 bases). V was cut by 3 bases and J by 6 bases, with 9 bases left in between. The germline V gene has CDR1 SGDLS and CDR2 YYNGEE. This CDR3 comprises 12 residues. CDR3 residues: CASSEGSDGYTF. DNA of the CDR3: TGTGCCAGCAGCGAGGGGTCGGATGGCTACACCTTC.

This clone was seen at least ten times. The rearrangement links TRBV29-1 to TRBJ2-7; 7 positions match TRBD1. Germline loops: CDR1 SQVTM, CDR2 ANQGSEA. V shed 2 bases, J shed 3 bases, and the junction held 1 base outside the gene matches. There are 12 residues in the CDR3. This CDR3 is CSVEHRGYEQYF. CDR3 coding DNA: TGCAGCGTTGAACACAGGGGCTACGAGCAGTACTTC.

This chain connects TRBV9 to TRBJ1-1, with a weak D call TRBD1 (5 bases). V was clipped by 5 bases and J by 0 bases, with 8 bases between them. The germline V gene encodes CDR1 SGDLS and CDR2 YYNGEE. The CDR3 has 13 residues. The CDR3 sequence: CASSGTVNTEAFF. Here the CDR3 DNA reads TGTGCCAGCAGTGGGACCGTGAACACTGAAGCTTTCTTT.

This clone was counted a few times. The chain combines TRBV6-4 with TRBJ2-3; D unclear. The CDR3 contains 15 residues. Germline V gene sequence: CDR1 MRHNA, CDR2 SNTAGT. Trimming left V 2 bases short and J 0 bases short, with 9 bases between. CDR3 DNA: TGTGCCAGCAGTGACGACCCGGCCAGCACAGATACGCAGTATTTT. Protein: CASSDDPASTDTQYF.

This clone is a singleton in its sample. A much larger clonotype is one base distant, so this may be a read error. The sample carries other DNA sequences with the same CDR3. The V gene is TRBV7-2, the J gene TRBJ2-1, with D possibly matching TRBD2 (5 bases). The CDR3 spans 15 residues. Looked up from germline, CDR1 is SGHTA and CDR2 is FQGNSA. V was shortened by 1 base and J by 0 bases, with 7 bases between the two germline ends. For the CDR3, the DNA is TGTGCCAGCAGCTTAGGGCTAGCCTCCTACAATGAGCAGTTCTTC. Protein product: CASSLGLASYNEQFF.

The chain employs TRBV4-1 and TRBJ2-7, with D possibly TRBD1 on 5 matching bases. With 0 bases removed from V and 2 bases from J, the gap between germline ends came to 17 bases. Germline assignment: CDR1 MGHRA and CDR2 YSYEKL. The CDR3 is 17 residues long. The CDR3 sequence: CASSQEGPTEPTYEQYV. The CDR3 region has the DNA TGCGCCAGCAGCCAAGAGGGGCCGACAGAGCCCACCTACGAGCAGTACGTC.

Concerning this clone: This likely traces to a read error, being one base from a far larger clone. This chain joins TRBV28 and TRBJ2-7; tentatively, D is TRBD1 (6 bases). The CDR3 contains 17 residues. Germline loops: CDR1 MDHEN, CDR2 SYDVKM. The CDR3 coding sequence is TGTGCCAGCAGGTTATTGGCCGGCAGGGACATCGACTACGAGCAGTACTTC. This translates into CASRLLAGRDIDYEQYF.

The chain uses TRBV29-1 and TRBJ1-2; 9 nucleotides line up with TRBD1. The CDR3 spans 15 residues. Germline CDR1 and CDR2: SQVTM and ANQGSEA. J lost 0 bases, V lost 4 bases, and 6 bases had no gene match. In nucleotides, the CDR3 is TGCAGCGTTGCGGGACAGGGAATTACTAACTATGGCTACACCTTC. It encodes CSVAGQGITNYGYTF. The variable domain in full, with the rest retrieved from reference TRBV29-1 and TRBJ1-2, is SAVISQKPSRDICQRGTSLTIQCQVDSQVTMMFWYRQQPGQSLTLIATANQGSEATYESGFVIDKFPISRPNLTFSTLTVSNMSPEDSSIYLCSVAGQGITNYGYTFGSGTRLTVV.

The genes are TRBV28 and TRBJ2-3, with D possibly called TRBD1 or TRBD2 (5 bases each). Germline values: CDR1 MDHEN, CDR2 SYDVKM. This CDR3 is built from 15 residues. Between the trimmed V and J ends, which lost 6 bases and 2 bases, there was a span of 15 bases. The CDR3 DNA reads TGTGCCAGCAGGGAAGGGACGGGGTCCACAGATACGCAGTATTTT. Its protein is CASREGTGSTDTQYF.

This clone came up a few times. The rearrangement links TRBV18 to TRBJ1-1; unclear D gene. The CDR3 is made up of 12 amino acids. CDR1 KGHSH and CDR2 LQKENI come from the germline V gene. V lost 1 base and J lost 7, with 7 bases in between. The CDR3 sequence: CASSPRESEAFF. CDR3 nucleotides: TGTGCCAGCTCACCACGGGAGAGTGAAGCTTTCTTT.